Each of the 13 T cell receptor beta chains below was sequenced from the same sample in a study of blood T cell repertoires in COVID-19. Produced via immunoSEQ multiplex PCR; TCRdb's table is partial and in-frame only. The sample lists 20,000 to 25,000 clones, roughly 87% occurring once. The sample consisted of peripheral blood. Receptor source: a human donor with active COVID-19. The donor label of this sample is uncertain.

The rearrangement joins TRBV7-9 to TRBJ2-7; D unclear. The V gene's germline CDR1 is SEHNR and CDR2 FQNEAQ (reference sequence). CDR3 length: 12 residues. The V end was cut by 3 bases, the J end by 5 bases, with 8 bases between. The CDR3 nucleotides are TGTGCCAGCAGCTTTTTCCAGAACGAGCAGTACTTC. As protein: CASSFFQNEQYF.

The chain uses TRBV12-3 or TRBV12-4 and TRBJ1-1, with D possibly TRBD1 on 5 matching bases. The CDR3 has 13 amino acids. Trimming pared 5 bases from V and 11 bases from J, leaving 18 bases between. The CDR3 nucleotides are TGTGCCAGCAGTCTGCTGGGGGGAGGGGCGGCTTTCTTT. Translated: CASSLLGGGAAFF.

This chain connects TRBV5-4 to TRBJ1-6; 7 bases are shared with TRBD1. There are 14 residues in the CDR3. V shed 3 bases and J 10 bases; nucleotides not matched to a gene: 7. The germline CDR1 and CDR2 sequences are SGHNT and YYREEE (reference sequence). CDR3 region: CASSSRGLGSPLHF. The CDR3 DNA is TGTGCCAGCAGCTCAAGGGGGCTTGGGTCACCCCTCCACTTT.

This clone was detected only a few times. The same CDR3 is also encoded by other DNA sequences in this sample. This chain links TRBV15 with TRBJ2-1; 7 bases fit TRBD1. The CDR3 runs to 15 residues. CDR1 LNHNV and CDR2 YYDKDF come from the germline V gene (reference sequence). V trimming: 2 bases; J trimming: 7 bases; junction bases outside the gene matches: 8. Written as DNA, the CDR3 is TGTGCCACCAGCAGAATAACAGGGGTGGGTAATGAGCAGTTCTTC. Residues: CATSRITGVGNEQFF.

This clone was found once. V gene TRBV6-1 combines with J gene TRBJ1-1; 11 bases fit TRBD1. With 2 bases clipped from V and 12 bases from J, the junction kept 2 bases outside the gene matches. The CDR3 length is 12 residues. The germline gives CDR1 MNHNS, CDR2 SASEGT. The CDR3 spells CASSERTGGSFF. The CDR3 DNA reads TGTGCCAGCAGTGAAAGGACAGGGGGCTCTTTCTTT.

The V and J genes are TRBV19 and TRBJ2-7; 7 bases fit TRBD1. There are 14 residues in the CDR3. The germline V gene has CDR1 LNHDA and CDR2 SQIVND (reference sequence). V lost 3 bases to trimming and J lost 5 bases; unmatched junction nucleotides: 7. The CDR3 loop is CASSITGDPNEQYF. The CDR3 DNA is TGTGCCAGTAGTATTACAGGGGACCCTAACGAGCAGTACTTC.

J is TRBJ2-2 and V is TRBV5-8; 9 positions match TRBD2. The J segment lost 2 bases and the V segment lost 3 bases, leaving 2 bases of the junction unmatched. Germline assignment: CDR1 SGHTS and CDR2 YDEGEE. This CDR3 has 15 amino acids. The CDR3 region is CASSSSGVNTGELFF. DNA for the CDR3: TGTGCCAGCAGCTCTAGCGGGGTCAACACCGGGGAGCTGTTTTTT.

This rearrangement joins TRBV27 to TRBJ2-5, with TRBD2 identical over 7 bases. Germline V gives CDR1 MNHEY, CDR2 SMNVEV (reference sequence). V shed 6 bases, J shed 5 bases, and the junction held 3 bases outside the gene matches. The CDR3 totals 12 residues. The CDR3 sequence is CASSGDYETQYF. CDR3 nucleotide sequence: TGTGCCAGCAGCGGGGACTACGAGACCCAGTACTTC.

The chain joins TRBV10-3 to TRBJ2-3; the match to TRBD1 covers 9 bases. The V gene's germline CDR1 is ENHRY and CDR2 SYGVKD. The V segment lost 2 bases and the J segment 4 bases; nucleotides outside the gene matches: 7. This CDR3 is built from 16 residues. CDR3 sequence: CAISERTGVIADTQYF. CDR3 nucleotides: TGTGCCATCAGTGAGAGGACAGGGGTTATAGCAGATACGCAGTATTTT.

The chain combines TRBV27 with TRBJ1-6; perhaps TRBD1 as D (5 bases). V lost 2 bases and J 7 bases, leaving 12 bases between the germline ends. The CDR3 extends over 15 amino acids. Germline CDR1 is MNHEY and CDR2 is SMNVEV (reference sequence). CDR3: CASSLRQGMNSPLHF. The CDR3 region has the DNA TGTGCCAGCAGTTTAAGGCAGGGAATGAATTCACCCCTCCACTTT.

This clone was counted a single time. This chain uses TRBV29-1 with TRBJ1-2; TRBD1 is a possible D gene (5 bases). The V end was cut by 7 bases, the J end by 4 bases, with 16 bases between. This CDR3 has 13 amino acids. CDR1 and CDR2 (germline): SQVTM, ANQGSEA. The CDR3 region is CSGKGRGSYGYTF. CDR3 DNA sequence: TGCAGCGGTAAGGGACGGGGGAGCTATGGCTACACCTTC.

This clone was observed a few times. V and J are TRBV7-9 and TRBJ1-2, with TRBD1 as a possible D gene (5 bases). V lost 1 base and J lost 6, with 12 bases in between. The CDR3 has 14 amino acids. Germline loops: CDR1 SEHNR, CDR2 FQNEAQ (reference sequence). The CDR3 coding sequence is TGTGCCAGCAGCTTAGTCTCAGGGTTTGATGGCTACACCTTC. Protein: CASSLVSGFDGYTF. Full variable domain (outside the CDR3, taken from reference TRBV7-9 and TRBJ1-2): DTGVSQNPRHKITKRGQNVTFRCDPISEHNRLYWYRQTLGQGPEFLTYFQNEAQLEKSRLLSDRFSAERPKGSFSTLEIQRTEQGDSAMYLCASSLVSGFDGYTFGSGTRLTVV.

CDR3 sequence reads: CASRETENIQYF. CDR3 in DNA: TGTGCCAGCAGGGAGACAGAAAACATTCAGTACTTC. The rearrangement uses TRBV28 and TRBJ2-4, with D tentatively TRBD1 (5 bases). Trimming stripped 6 bases from V and 5 bases from J, with 8 bases between. The CDR3 has 12 residues. Germline loops: CDR1 MDHEN, CDR2 SYDVKM. Using reference TRBV28 and TRBJ2-4 for the parts outside the CDR3, the full variable domain is DVKVTQSSRYLVKRTGEKVFLECVQDMDHENMFWYRQDPGLGLRLIYFSYDVKMKEKGDIPEGYSVSREKKERFSLILESASTNQTSMYLCASRETENIQYFGAGTRLSVL.